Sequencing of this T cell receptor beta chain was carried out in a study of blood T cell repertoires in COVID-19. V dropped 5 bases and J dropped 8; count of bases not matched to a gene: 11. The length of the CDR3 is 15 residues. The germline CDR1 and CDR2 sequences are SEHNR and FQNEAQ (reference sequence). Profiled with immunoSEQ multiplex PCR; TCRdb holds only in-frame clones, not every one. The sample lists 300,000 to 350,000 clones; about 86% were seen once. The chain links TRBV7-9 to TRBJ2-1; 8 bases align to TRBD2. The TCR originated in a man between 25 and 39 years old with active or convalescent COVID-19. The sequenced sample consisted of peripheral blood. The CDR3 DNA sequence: TGTGCCAGCAGCCCCCGGGGCGGGAGGCGCTATGAGCAGTTCTTC. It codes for CASSPRGGRRYEQFF.